Described below is a single TCR beta chain sequence and its context. This record comes from a study of blood T cell repertoires in COVID-19. This table comes from immunoSEQ multiplex PCR, and its TCRdb copy is limited to in-frame clones, with some not included. The sample yields roughly 69,000 clones, 88% seen once. This CDR3 is built from 14 residues. The germline CDR1 and CDR2 sequences are SGHNT and YYREEE (reference sequence). Deletions cut 10 bases from V and 5 bases from J, with 22 bases between. Specimen: peripheral blood. The TCR sequence derives from a human donor in a cohort sampled during active COVID-19. The chain recombines TRBV5-4 with TRBJ2-7, with a possible D match to TRBD2 (5 bases). For the CDR3, the DNA is TGTGCCTCCAAATCCGGGATCCTCGCCCACGAGCAGTACTTC. It translates to CASKSGILAHEQYF.